The following is a T cell receptor beta chain sequence with its context. The sample comes from a study of shared clonotypes between healthy human individuals. V was pared by 2 bases and J by 0 bases, with 14 bases between. The CDR3 runs 18 residues. CDR1 LNHDA and CDR2 SQIVND come from the germline V gene (reference sequence). Only in-frame clones appear in the TCRdb table, and some are missing; sequencing was by immunoSEQ multiplex PCR. The table has 550,000 to 750,000 clones, around 90% seen once. Naivety among CD8 cells was defined by CD45RO negativity and positive CCR7 selection, thereby excluding terminally differentiated effector memory CD45RA+ cells.

The sample taken for sequencing was naive CD8+ T cells sorted from blood. This clonotype originated in a man under 40 in good health. V and J are TRBV19 and TRBJ2-6, with TRBD1 as a possible D gene (5 bases). The DNA of the CDR3 is TGTGCCAGTAGTATATTGTCTGACAGCCACTCTGGGGCCAACGTCCTGACTTTC. The encoded protein is CASSILSDSHSGANVLTF.